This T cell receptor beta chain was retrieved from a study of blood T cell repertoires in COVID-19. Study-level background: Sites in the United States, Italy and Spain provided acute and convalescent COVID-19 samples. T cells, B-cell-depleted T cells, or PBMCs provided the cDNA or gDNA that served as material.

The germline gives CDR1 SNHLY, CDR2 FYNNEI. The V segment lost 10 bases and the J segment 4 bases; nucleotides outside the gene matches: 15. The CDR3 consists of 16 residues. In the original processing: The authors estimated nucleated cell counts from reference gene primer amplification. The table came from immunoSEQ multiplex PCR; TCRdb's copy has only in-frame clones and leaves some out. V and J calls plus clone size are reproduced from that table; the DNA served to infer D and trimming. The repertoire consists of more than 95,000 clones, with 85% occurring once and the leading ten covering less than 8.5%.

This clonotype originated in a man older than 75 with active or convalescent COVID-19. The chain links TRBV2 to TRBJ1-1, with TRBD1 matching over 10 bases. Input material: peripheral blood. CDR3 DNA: TGTGCCACCACACGGGACAGGGGTGTAACCAGCACTGAAGCTTTCTTT. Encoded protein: CATTRDRGVTSTEAFF.